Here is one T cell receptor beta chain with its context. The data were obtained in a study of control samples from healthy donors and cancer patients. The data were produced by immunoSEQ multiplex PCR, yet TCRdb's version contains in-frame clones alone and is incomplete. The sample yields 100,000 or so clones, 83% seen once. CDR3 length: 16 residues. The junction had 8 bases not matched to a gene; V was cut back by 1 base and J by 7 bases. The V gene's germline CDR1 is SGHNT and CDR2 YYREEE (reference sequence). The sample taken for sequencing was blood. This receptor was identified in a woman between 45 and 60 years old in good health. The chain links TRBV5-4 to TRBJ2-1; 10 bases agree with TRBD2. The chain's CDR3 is CASSLISFSGRNEQFF. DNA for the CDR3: TGTGCCAGCAGCTTGATTAGTTTTAGCGGGAGGAATGAGCAGTTCTTC.